These T cell receptor beta chains were read from a single sample in a study of cytotoxic CD8 clonotypes in ibrutinib-treated CLL. Data came from immunoSEQ multiplex PCR; TCRdb stores just in-frame clones and leaves some out. The sample records around 140,000 clones, around 77% being singletons. This specimen was PBMCs, taken after 12 months of ibrutinib treatment. All receptors come from a human donor with chronic lymphocytic leukemia. Both conserved end residues are part of each CDR3. The D gene is left open where the match is weak. Only part of the rows carry a size: once, few, many, or a class if the clone is expanded.

CDR3aa: CASSLSRGSNSPLHF
CDR3nt: TGTGCCAGCAGCTTATCCCGGGGCTCAAATTCACCCCTCCACTTT
d_gene: .
v_gene: TRBV13
abundance: .
j_gene: TRBJ1-6

CDR3aa: CASSEHTANVLTF
CDR3nt: TGTGCCAGCAGTGAACACACCGCCAACGTCCTGACTTTC
d_gene: .
v_gene: TRBV6-1
abundance: once
j_gene: TRBJ2-6

CDR3aa: CASSLASSGGTGELFF
CDR3nt: TGTGCCAGCAGCTTAGCGTCTAGCGGGGGTACCGGGGAGCTGTTTTTT
d_gene: TRBD2
v_gene: TRBV7-6
abundance: few
j_gene: TRBJ2-2

CDR3aa: CASSLAPIEVHQPQHF
CDR3nt: TGTGCCAGCAGCTTAGCCCCTATTGAGGTACATCAGCCCCAGCATTTT
d_gene: .
v_gene: TRBV7-2
abundance: few
j_gene: TRBJ1-5

CDR3aa: CASSLAGGPDEQFF
CDR3nt: TGCGCCAGCAGCTTAGCGGGGGGGCCGGATGAGCAGTTCTTC
d_gene: TRBD2
v_gene: TRBV5-1
abundance: .
j_gene: TRBJ2-1

CDR3aa: CASSEQGVTGELFF
CDR3nt: TGTGCCAGCAGTGAACAGGGTGTGACCGGGGAGCTGTTTTTT
d_gene: .
v_gene: TRBV2
abundance: .
j_gene: TRBJ2-2

CDR3aa: CACGRSSGNTIYF
CDR3nt: TGTGCCTGTGGACGGTCCTCTGGAAACACCATATATTTT
d_gene: .
v_gene: TRBV30
abundance: .
j_gene: TRBJ1-3

CDR3aa: CAISEDTYQETQYF
CDR3nt: TGTGCCATCAGTGAAGACACTTACCAAGAGACCCAGTACTTC
d_gene: .
v_gene: TRBV10-3
abundance: .
j_gene: TRBJ2-5

CDR3aa: CASSSGLAGRGEQFF
CDR3nt: TGTGCCAGCAGCTCAGGACTAGCGGGAAGGGGTGAGCAGTTCTTC
d_gene: TRBD2
v_gene: TRBV11-2
abundance: .
j_gene: TRBJ2-1

CDR3aa: CASRQGTIATNEKLFF
CDR3nt: TGTGCCAGCAGACAGGGAACTATTGCAACTAATGAAAAACTGTTTTTT
d_gene: .
v_gene: TRBV6-8
abundance: .
j_gene: TRBJ1-4

CDR3aa: CASSRQAGESGTQYF
CDR3nt: TGTGCCAGCAGCCGACAGGCGGGAGAGAGTGGGACCCAGTACTTC
d_gene: .
v_gene: TRBV7-2
abundance: .
j_gene: TRBJ2-5

CDR3aa: CASSPRLLMSTDTQYF
CDR3nt: TGTGCCAGCTCACCACGACTCCTCATGAGCACAGATACGCAGTATTTT
d_gene: .
v_gene: TRBV18
abundance: .
j_gene: TRBJ2-3

CDR3aa: CASSSAGGGKRSYNEQFF
CDR3nt: TGTGCCAGCAGCTCCGCTGGTGGAGGTAAAAGGTCCTACAATGAGCAGTTCTTC
d_gene: .
v_gene: TRBV11-3
abundance: .
j_gene: TRBJ2-1

CDR3aa: CASSPYGTVAKNIQYF
CDR3nt: TGCGCCAGCAGTCCCTACGGGACAGTAGCCAAAAACATTCAGTACTTC
d_gene: TRBD1
v_gene: TRBV5-1
abundance: .
j_gene: TRBJ2-4

CDR3aa: CASSDWTGQGTDTQYF
CDR3nt: TGTGCCAGCAGTGACTGGACAGGCCAGGGCACAGATACGCAGTATTTT
d_gene: TRBD1
v_gene: TRBV2
abundance: .
j_gene: TRBJ2-3

CDR3aa: CASSLSSGGGTEAFF
CDR3nt: TGTGCCAGCAGTTTATCTTCAGGGGGAGGGACTGAAGCTTTCTTT
d_gene: TRBD1
v_gene: TRBV27
abundance: .
j_gene: TRBJ1-1

CDR3aa: CAISDHSGEETQYF
CDR3nt: TGTGCCATCAGTGACCATAGCGGAGAAGAGACCCAGTACTTC
d_gene: .
v_gene: TRBV10-3
abundance: .
j_gene: TRBJ2-5

CDR3aa: CASSRDRALTGELFF
CDR3nt: TGTGCCAGCAGCAGGGACAGGGCTTTAACCGGGGAGCTGTTTTTT
d_gene: TRBD1
v_gene: TRBV9
abundance: .
j_gene: TRBJ2-2

CDR3aa: CASSGGSNSPLHF
CDR3nt: TGTGCCAGCAGCGGAGGGTCTAATTCACCCCTCCACTTT
d_gene: .
v_gene: TRBV9
abundance: .
j_gene: TRBJ1-6